This T cell receptor beta chain was found in a study of T-cell reconstitution after alpha-beta-depleted transplantation in children. Trimming took off 4 bases at V and 2 bases at J, with 15 bases between the two ends. Germline V gene data show CDR1 as SQVTM and CDR2 as ANQGSEA. This CDR3 comprises 15 residues. The TCRbeta library incorporated unique molecular identifiers. TCRdb re-called the PCR reads through MiXCR, storing one row per CDR3 protein. The table lists 400,000 to 450,000 distinct CDR3 sequences, about 45% of them singletons, with 27% in the top ten. Whole-study findings and limits: One year after transplant, T-cell counts and diversity came mostly from newly produced T cells.

This clonotype was seen only a few times. What it binds is unknown. This receptor was obtained from a girl aged 2-10 years with aplastic anemia, due to receive a stem cell transplant. This sequence joins TRBV29-1 and TRBJ2-1; perhaps TRBD1 as D (6 bases). The sequences come from PBMCs, collected before TCRalphabeta/CD19-depleted stem cell transplant. The CDR3, as DNA: TGCAGCGTTGCCCAGACAGGACCCCCCTACAATGAGCAGTTCTTC. The encoded protein is CSVAQTGPPYNEQFF.